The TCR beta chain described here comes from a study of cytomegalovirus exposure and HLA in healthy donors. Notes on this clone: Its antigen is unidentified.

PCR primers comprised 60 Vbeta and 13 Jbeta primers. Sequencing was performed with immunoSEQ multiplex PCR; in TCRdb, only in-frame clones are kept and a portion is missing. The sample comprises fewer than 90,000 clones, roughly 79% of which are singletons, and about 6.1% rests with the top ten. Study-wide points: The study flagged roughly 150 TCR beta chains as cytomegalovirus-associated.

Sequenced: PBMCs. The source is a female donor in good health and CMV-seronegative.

The CDR3 spells CASTEGLADYEQYF. CDR3 bases: TGTGCCAGCACCGAGGGACTAGCGGACTACGAGCAGTACTTC. The V and J genes are TRBV6-6 and TRBJ2-7; 11 bases agree with TRBD2. Germline values: CDR1 MNHNY, CDR2 SVGAGI (reference sequence). The CDR3 runs to 14 residues. V was clipped by 7 bases and J by 3 bases; unmatched bases: 5.